This TCR beta chain appears in the sequencing data of a study of blood T cell repertoires in COVID-19 (dated by TCRdb to about 2020). Notes on the research overall: Samples covering the acute and convalescent phases of COVID-19 were provided by collaborators in the United States, Italy and Spain. The material from the prospective study consisted of cDNA or gDNA derived from T cells, B-cell-depleted T cells, or PBMCs. Deeply sampled blood TCRbeta repertoires from subjects exposed to, actively infected with, or recovered from COVID-19 were included in the dataset. The repertoires were released in a freely available public database intended as a resource for research on the immune response to SARS-CoV-2. Samples came from the ongoing ImmuneRACE study (first 160 participants) plus 1,254 subjects from 6 global collaborators. Nearly every sample came with metadata listing a de-identified subject ID, COVID-19 status, age in years and sex. HLA class I and class II types, where available, came from metadata supplied by the sample provider rather than from assay-based typing.

Results and caveats for the whole study, not just this receptor: The amount of clinical and demographic metadata varied by source and participant and was provided uncurated.

The immunoSEQ Assay, a bias-controlled multiplex PCR, was used to amplify TCRbeta CDR3 regions from genomic DNA. On the study's bioinformatics: The number of nucleated cells in each sample was estimated from the amplification of reference gene primers within the assay. To quantify the absolute abundance of each unique TCRbeta CDR3 rearrangement, sequence reads were collapsed and filtered. For each sample, productive Simpson clonality was calculated as the square root of Simpson's diversity index across productive rearrangements. Drawn from immuneACCESS, this table holds only the in-frame rearrangements with V and J called that TCRdb kept. Clones are partly lost; checked studies trace under half to an unresolved V gene and leave the rest unexplained. V, J and clone size are taken as reported in that table, and D and trimming were inferred from the DNA itself. The sample records about 210,000 clones, 75% to 85% of which are singletons. The biggest ten clones account for approximately 5.1% of the sample.

Relative to germline, V is missing 7 bases and J is missing 9 bases, with 9 bases of the junction outside any gene match. Its CDR3 holds 13 amino acids, cysteine through phenylalanine. CDR3 DNA only is kept here, 39 bases in frame from base 1. For CDR1 and CDR2, the germline V gene lists SGDLS and YYNGEE. Details on this clone: Its recognized antigen is unknown. No quality values exist for individual bases; no much larger clone is one base distant.

At one collaborating source in Seattle, patients were enrolled during active infection and were followed longitudinally through the course of disease. Whole blood was collected in K2EDTA tubes by collaborating institutions according to the institutions' own protocols. Collaborator samples were shipped for TCRbeta analysis as frozen whole blood, isolated PBMCs, or DNA extracted from either sample type. Sequencing was carried out using peripheral blood. The chain was built from TRBV9 and TRBJ2-3, with 9 bases aligning to TRBD2. The origin of this receptor is a man aged 50 to 60 with COVID-19, enrolled during active disease. The DNA sequence is given as TGTGCCAGCGGTTCAGCGGGGGGAGGGACGCAGTATTTT. Protein translation: CASGSAGGGTQYF. Reference TRBV9 and TRBJ2-3 proteins supply the regions before and after the CDR3; the full variable domain is: DSGVTQTPKHLITATGQRVTLRCSPRSGDLSVYWYQQSLDQGLQFLIQYYNGEERAKGNILERFSAQQFPDLHSELNLSSLELGDSALYFCASGSAGGGTQYFGPGTRLTVL.